Sequencing of this T cell receptor beta chain was carried out in a study of T cells in Graves' hyperthyroidism and ophthalmopathy. Overall study: The initial diagnosis was the point when peripheral blood was collected, ahead of any treatment. Study observations and caveats: The model predicted ophthalmopathy a median roughly six months before onset.

Uncontrolled infection, other autoimmune disease, pregnancy or lactation led to exclusion. PBMCs were obtained from about 9.9 ml fresh peripheral blood. The source material, RNA transcripts, was used to amplify TCR beta CDR3 regions. The HTBI primer set drove a first-round RT-PCR of the TCR CDR3. Using its own MiXCR run on the multiplex PCR reads, TCRdb lists one record per CDR3 protein. The table lists around 600,000 distinct CDR3 sequences, 16% of them singletons. The CDR3 runs 13 residues. The germline CDR1 and CDR2 sequences are SNHLY and FYNNEI. J lost 8 bases, V lost 8 bases, and 7 bases had no gene match. This clonotype has at least ten counts. The antigen remains undetermined.

The chain is built from TRBV2 and TRBJ2-1; 9 nucleotides align to TRBD1. The receptor comes from a woman between 40 and 55 years old with Graves' ophthalmopathy. Input material: blood. The CDR3 is CASWGQGGDEQFF. DNA of the CDR3: TGTGCCAGCTGGGGACAGGGTGGCGATGAGCAGTTCTTC.